What follows are 16 T cell receptor beta chains derived from one specimen sequenced in a study of naive and memory T cell subsets. Two oligonucleotides, mixed equimolar, formed the beta constant-region primer covering TRBC1 and TRBC2. TCRdb independently ran MiXCR on the UMI-ligation and nested PCR reads; one entry per CDR3 protein. The data contain 120,000 to 150,000 distinct CDR3 sequences, about a sixth of them singletons. Sequenced input: naive CD4+ T cells from blood. Source of these receptors: a human donor in good health.

This clonotype has only a few counts. The CDR3 spells CASRRRQESYTF. The CDR3 nucleotides read TGTGCCAGCAGAAGAAGGCAGGAGAGCTACACCTTC. The V call is TRBV12-3 or TRBV12-4, the J call TRBJ1-2; D not certain. The CDR3 sequence is 12 residues long. V gave up 6 bases and J gave up 9 bases, with 14 bases separating them.

There are many counts of this clonotype. The CDR3 sequence is CASSYIGTQYF. CDR3 DNA sequence: TGTGCCAGCAGTTACATCGGGACCCAGTACTTC. The chain carries TRBV6-5 and TRBJ2-5; D gene uncertain. This CDR3 comprises 11 residues. Germline V gives CDR1 MNHEY, CDR2 SVGAGI. The germline V and J ends were trimmed by 2 bases and 7 bases, with 5 bases remaining between them.

This chain uses TRBV7-8 with TRBJ1-1; no definite D call. The CDR3 has 13 residues. Germline values: CDR1 SGHVS, CDR2 FQNEAQ. Deletions cut 5 bases from V and 2 bases from J, with 9 bases between. The CDR3 spells CASSPDVNTEAFF. In nucleotides, the CDR3 is TGTGCCAGCAGCCCAGACGTTAACACTGAAGCTTTCTTT.

The chain uses TRBV5-1 and TRBJ1-2; TRBD1 agrees at 8 bases. The ends lost 4 bases at V and 7 bases at J; junction bases unmatched: 6. CDR1 and CDR2 from the germline V gene are SGHRS and YFSETQ. This CDR3 has 13 residues. The CDR3 DNA follows: TGCGCCAGCAGCCAGACAGGGGATCGTGGCTACACCTTC. It specifies CASSQTGDRGYTF.

Notes on this clonotype: Being one base from a much bigger clone, this may be a read error. The rearrangement joins TRBV20-1 to TRBJ2-7, with 9 bases lining up with TRBD2. This CDR3 is built from 13 residues. With 2 bases clipped from V and 3 bases from J, the junction kept 2 bases outside the gene matches. Germline V CDR1 and CDR2: DFQATT, SNEGSKA (reference sequence). The chain's CDR3 is CSARLAGRYEQYF. The CDR3 DNA is TGCAGTGCTAGACTAGCGGGACGCTACGAGCAGTACTTC.

The V and J genes are TRBV5-6 and TRBJ2-1, with 9 positions matching TRBD1. The CDR3 sequence is 16 residues long. V lost 5 bases, J lost 4 bases, and 10 bases stayed unmatched. Germline CDR1 and CDR2: SGHDT and YYEEEE. DNA of the CDR3: TGTGCCAGCAGAACCCCGGGACAGGGCTTTTACAATGAGCAGTTCTTC. Its protein product is CASRTPGQGFYNEQFF.

This clonotype has a handful of counts. The chain recombines TRBV6-2 or TRBV6-3 with TRBJ2-1; D unclear. The germline gives CDR1 MNHEY, CDR2 SVGEGT. The CDR3 consists of 12 residues. With 7 bases removed from V and 4 bases from J, the gap between germline ends came to 8 bases. CDR3 loop: CASTDPYNEQFF. CDR3 nucleotide sequence: TGTGCCAGCACTGACCCGTACAATGAGCAGTTCTTC.

The chain is built from TRBV7-2 and TRBJ2-7, with TRBD2 matching 9 bases. V lost 5 bases and J lost 5; bases outside the gene matches: 10. CDR3 length: 15 residues. Germline CDR1 and CDR2: SGHTA and FQGNSA. For the CDR3, the DNA is TGTGCCAGCAGCCCCAGGCCTAGCGGGGCCCACGAGCAGTACTTC. Its translation: CASSPRPSGAHEQYF.

This clonotype has just a few counts. The rearrangement uses TRBV29-1 and TRBJ2-3; 8 bases match TRBD1. V trimming: 7 bases; J trimming: 2 bases; junction bases outside the gene matches: 11. CDR1 is SQVTM and CDR2 is ANQGSEA in the germline V gene. The CDR3 covers 15 residues. CDR3 bases: TGCAGCGCTCAGAGGGGGACAGGACCCACAGATACGCAGTATTTT. It yields the protein CSAQRGTGPTDTQYF.

This clonotype has a handful of counts. The rearrangement links TRBV10-1 to TRBJ1-5; tentatively, D is TRBD1 (6 bases). V lost 2 bases and J lost 5, with 10 bases in between. Looked up from germline, CDR1 is WNHNN and CDR2 is SYGVQD (reference sequence). CDR3 length: 14 residues. The CDR3 reads CASSEDRRYQPQHF. CDR3 DNA sequence: TGCGCCAGCAGTGAGGACAGGAGATATCAGCCCCAGCATTTT.

There are a few counts of this clonotype. CDR3 residues: CASSLAGTANTGELFF. As DNA, the CDR3 is TGTGCCAGCAGCTTGGCTGGCACCGCGAACACCGGGGAGCTGTTTTTT. The chain combines TRBV5-4 with TRBJ2-2; unclear D gene. Germline CDR1 is SGHNT and CDR2 is YYREEE (reference sequence). CDR3 length: 16 residues. V was pared by 0 bases and J by 0 bases, with 9 bases between.

The rearrangement joins TRBV2 to TRBJ2-3, with TRBD1 identical over 8 bases. This CDR3 is built from 14 residues. Germline trimming cut 10 bases from V and 2 bases from J; bases unmatched to any gene: 8. Germline V gene sequence: CDR1 SNHLY, CDR2 FYNNEI. This chain's CDR3 is CATGRTGPTDTQYF. Written as DNA, the CDR3 is TGTGCCACGGGAAGGACAGGGCCCACAGATACGCAGTATTTT.

The rearrangement uses TRBV24-1 and TRBJ2-3, with no clear D. The germline V and J ends were trimmed by 7 bases and 2 bases, with 9 bases remaining between them. Germline assignment: CDR1 KGHDR and CDR2 SFDVKD. The CDR3 runs 13 residues. Written as DNA, the CDR3 is TGTGCCACCAGAGAAGCGTCCACAGATACGCAGTATTTT. Translated: CATREASTDTQYF.

This clonotype appeared a few times. The rearrangement joins TRBV12-3 or TRBV12-4 to TRBJ1-5; 9 nucleotides align to TRBD1. The CDR3 consists of 15 residues. V dropped 6 bases and J dropped 2; count of bases not matched to a gene: 5. The CDR3 here is CASRRTGGGNQPQHF. The CDR3 DNA sequence: TGTGCCAGCAGGCGTACAGGGGGCGGCAATCAGCCCCAGCATTTT.

This clonotype has just a few counts. CDR3 in DNA: TGTGCCACCTCTAGCGGGAGTGATGAGACCCAGTACTTC. The encoded protein is CATSSGSDETQYF. This chain joins TRBV24-1 and TRBJ2-5; TRBD2 agrees at 10 bases. The CDR3 loop spans 13 amino acids. Looked up from germline, CDR1 is KGHDR and CDR2 is SFDVKD. Trimming at V came to 9 bases and at J to 5 bases, leaving 5 bases not matched to a gene.

The gene calls are TRBV7-2 and TRBJ2-3, with 10 bases that match TRBD1. Germline trimming cut 3 bases from V and 3 bases from J; bases unmatched to any gene: 3. Looked up from germline, CDR1 is SGHTA and CDR2 is FQGNSA. CDR3 length: 15 residues. The CDR3 bases are TGTGCCAGCAGCTTTCGGGACAGGGGAACAGATACGCAGTATTTT. Translated: CASSFRDRGTDTQYF.